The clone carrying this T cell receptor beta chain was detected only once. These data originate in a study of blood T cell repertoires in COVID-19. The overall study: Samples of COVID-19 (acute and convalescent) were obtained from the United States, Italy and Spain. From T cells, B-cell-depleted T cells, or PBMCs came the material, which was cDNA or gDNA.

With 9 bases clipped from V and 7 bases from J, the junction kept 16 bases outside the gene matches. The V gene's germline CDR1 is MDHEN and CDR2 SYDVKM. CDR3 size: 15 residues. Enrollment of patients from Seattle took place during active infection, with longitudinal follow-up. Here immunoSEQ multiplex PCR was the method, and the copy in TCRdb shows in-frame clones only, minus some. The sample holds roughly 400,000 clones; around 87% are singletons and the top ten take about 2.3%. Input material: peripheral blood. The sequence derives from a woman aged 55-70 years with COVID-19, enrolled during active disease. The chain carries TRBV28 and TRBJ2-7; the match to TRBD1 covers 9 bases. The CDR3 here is CASGTGRNTPREQYF. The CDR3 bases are TGTGCCAGTGGGACAGGGCGAAATACCCCTCGGGAGCAGTACTTC.